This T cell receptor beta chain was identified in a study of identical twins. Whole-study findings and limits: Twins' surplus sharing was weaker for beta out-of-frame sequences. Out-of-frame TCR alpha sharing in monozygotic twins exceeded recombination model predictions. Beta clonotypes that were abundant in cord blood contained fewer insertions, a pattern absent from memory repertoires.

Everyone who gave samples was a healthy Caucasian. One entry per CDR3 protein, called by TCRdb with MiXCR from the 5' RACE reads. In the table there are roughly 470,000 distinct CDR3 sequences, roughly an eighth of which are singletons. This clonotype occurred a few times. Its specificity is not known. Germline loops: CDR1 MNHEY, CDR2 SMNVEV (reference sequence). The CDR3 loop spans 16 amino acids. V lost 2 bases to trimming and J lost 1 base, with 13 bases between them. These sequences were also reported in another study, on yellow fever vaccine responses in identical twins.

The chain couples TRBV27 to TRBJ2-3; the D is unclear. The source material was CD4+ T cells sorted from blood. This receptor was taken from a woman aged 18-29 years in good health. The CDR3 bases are TGTGCCAGCAGTTTAGATAGAAATGGGGGCACAGATACGCAGTATTTT. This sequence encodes CASSLDRNGGTDTQYF.